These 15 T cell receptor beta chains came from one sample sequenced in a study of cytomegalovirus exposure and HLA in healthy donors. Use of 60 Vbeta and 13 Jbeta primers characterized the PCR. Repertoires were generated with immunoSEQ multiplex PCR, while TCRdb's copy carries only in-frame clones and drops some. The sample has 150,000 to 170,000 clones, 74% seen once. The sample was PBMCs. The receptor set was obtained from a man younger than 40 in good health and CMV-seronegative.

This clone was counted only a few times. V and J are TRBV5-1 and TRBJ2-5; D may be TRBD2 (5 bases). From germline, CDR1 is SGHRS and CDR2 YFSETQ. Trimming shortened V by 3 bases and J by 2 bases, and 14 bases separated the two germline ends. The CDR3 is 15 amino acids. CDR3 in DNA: TGCGCCAGCAGCTCCAGGAGGCCTTTACAAGAGACCCAGTACTTC. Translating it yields CASSSRRPLQETQYF.

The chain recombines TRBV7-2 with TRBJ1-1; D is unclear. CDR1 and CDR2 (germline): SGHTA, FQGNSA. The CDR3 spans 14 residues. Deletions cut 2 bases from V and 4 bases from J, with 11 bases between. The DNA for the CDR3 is TGTGCCAGCAGCTTACAGATTAGAGGCACTGAAGCTTTCTTT. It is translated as CASSLQIRGTEAFF.

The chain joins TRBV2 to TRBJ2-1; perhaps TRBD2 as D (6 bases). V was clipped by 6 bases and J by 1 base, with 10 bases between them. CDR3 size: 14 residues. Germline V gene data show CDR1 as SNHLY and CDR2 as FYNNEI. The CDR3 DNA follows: TGTGCCAGCAGCCCTAGCGAGTCCTACAATGAGCAGTTCTTC. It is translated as CASSPSESYNEQFF.

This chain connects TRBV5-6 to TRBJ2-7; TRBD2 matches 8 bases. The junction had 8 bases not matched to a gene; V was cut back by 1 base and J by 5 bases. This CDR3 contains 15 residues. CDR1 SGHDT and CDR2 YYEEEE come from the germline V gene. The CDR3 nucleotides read TGTGCCAGCAGCTTGAGTGGCGGGGGGTTCGACGAGCAGTACTTC. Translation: CASSLSGGGFDEQYF. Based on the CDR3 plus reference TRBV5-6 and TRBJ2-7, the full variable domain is DAGVTQSPTHLIKTRGQQVTLRCSPKSGHDTVSWYQQALGQGPQFIFQYYEEEERQRGNFPDRFSGHQFPNYSSELNVNALLLGDSALYLCASSLSGGGFDEQYFGPGTRLTVT.

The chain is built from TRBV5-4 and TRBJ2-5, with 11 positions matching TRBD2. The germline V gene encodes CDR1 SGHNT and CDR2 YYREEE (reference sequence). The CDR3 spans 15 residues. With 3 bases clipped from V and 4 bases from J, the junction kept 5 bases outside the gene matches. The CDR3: CASSSSGGNVETQYF. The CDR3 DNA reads TGTGCCAGCAGCTCTAGCGGGGGGAACGTAGAGACCCAGTACTTC.

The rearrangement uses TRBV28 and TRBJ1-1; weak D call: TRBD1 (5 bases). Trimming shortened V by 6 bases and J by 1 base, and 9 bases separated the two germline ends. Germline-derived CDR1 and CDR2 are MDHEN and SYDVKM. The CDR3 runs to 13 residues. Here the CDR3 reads CASSDRSNTEAFF. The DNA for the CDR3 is TGTGCCAGCAGCGACAGATCGAACACTGAAGCTTTCTTT.

This CDR3 is CASSHLYGRGSYEQYF. The DNA for the CDR3 is TGTGCCAGCAGCCACCTTTATGGCAGGGGCTCCTACGAGCAGTACTTC. The V gene is TRBV28, the J gene TRBJ2-7, with D perhaps TRBD1 (6 bases). Germline CDR1 MDHEN, CDR2 SYDVKM. The CDR3 length is 16 residues. Between the trimmed V and J ends, which lost 6 bases and 0 bases, there was a span of 18 bases.

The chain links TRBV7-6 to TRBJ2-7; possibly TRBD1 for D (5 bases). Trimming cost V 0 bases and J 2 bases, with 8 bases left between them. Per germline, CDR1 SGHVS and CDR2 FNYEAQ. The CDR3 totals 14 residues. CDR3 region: CASSLAQGTYEQYF. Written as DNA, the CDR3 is TGTGCCAGCAGCTTAGCGCAGGGTACCTACGAGCAGTACTTC.

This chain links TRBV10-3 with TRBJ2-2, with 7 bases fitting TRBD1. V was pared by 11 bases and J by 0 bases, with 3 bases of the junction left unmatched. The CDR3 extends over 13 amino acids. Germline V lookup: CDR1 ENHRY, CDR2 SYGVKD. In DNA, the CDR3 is TGTGCCTCCGGACAGGCGAACACCGGGGAGCTGTTTTTT. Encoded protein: CASGQANTGELFF.

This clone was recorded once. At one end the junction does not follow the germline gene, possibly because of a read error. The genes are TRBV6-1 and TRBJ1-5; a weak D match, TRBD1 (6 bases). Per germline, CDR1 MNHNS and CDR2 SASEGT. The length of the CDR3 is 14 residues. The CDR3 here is CASSEVGGPQPQNF. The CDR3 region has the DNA TGTGCCAGCAGTGAAGTCGGGGGGCCTCAGCCCCAGAATTTT.

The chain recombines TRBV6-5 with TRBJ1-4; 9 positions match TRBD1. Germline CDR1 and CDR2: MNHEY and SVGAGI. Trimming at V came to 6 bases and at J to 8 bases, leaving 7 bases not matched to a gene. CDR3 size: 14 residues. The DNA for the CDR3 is TGTGCCAGCAGCAAACAGGGGGCAGCAGAAAAACTGTTTTTT. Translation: CASSKQGAAEKLFF.

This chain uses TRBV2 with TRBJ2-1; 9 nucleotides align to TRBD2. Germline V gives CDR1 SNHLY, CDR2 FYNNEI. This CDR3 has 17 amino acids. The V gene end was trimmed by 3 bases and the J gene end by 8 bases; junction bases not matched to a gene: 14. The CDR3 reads CASSDTSIRGGAHEQFF. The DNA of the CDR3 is TGTGCCAGCAGTGACACGTCAATACGCGGGGGGGCACATGAGCAGTTCTTC.

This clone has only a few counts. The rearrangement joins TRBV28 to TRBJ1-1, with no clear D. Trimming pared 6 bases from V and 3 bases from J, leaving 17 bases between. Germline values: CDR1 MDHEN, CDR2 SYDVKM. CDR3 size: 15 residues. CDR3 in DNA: TGTGCCAGCAGCTGGGTTAAGGAGGGTTACACTGAAGCTTTCTTT. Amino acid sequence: CASSWVKEGYTEAFF.

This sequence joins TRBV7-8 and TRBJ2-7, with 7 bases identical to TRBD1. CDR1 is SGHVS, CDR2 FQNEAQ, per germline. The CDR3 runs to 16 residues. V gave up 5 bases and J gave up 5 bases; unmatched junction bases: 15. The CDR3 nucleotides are TGTGCCAGCAGCCCCCGCTCTGTCAGGGGGACCCACGAGCAGTACTTC. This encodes CASSPRSVRGTHEQYF.

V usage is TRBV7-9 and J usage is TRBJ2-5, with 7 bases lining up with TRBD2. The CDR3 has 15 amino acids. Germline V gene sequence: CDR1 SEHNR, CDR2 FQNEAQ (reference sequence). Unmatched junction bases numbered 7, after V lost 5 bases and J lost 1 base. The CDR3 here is CASSIERGRQETQYF. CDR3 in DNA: TGTGCCAGCAGCATCGAGCGGGGCCGCCAAGAGACCCAGTACTTC.